The rows below give T cell receptor beta chains drawn from one sample of a study of beta chain features in type 1 diabetes. Profiled with immunoSEQ multiplex PCR; TCRdb holds only in-frame clones, not every one. The sample has a few hundred thousand clones; about 29% are singletons. Input material: naive CD4+ T cells from blood. The receptors were sampled from a man aged 18-30 years in good health. Both conserved end residues are part of each CDR3. Fields, in order: J gene, CDR3 length, V gene, CDR3 protein.

>TRBJ2-7|12|TRBV18
CASSPPTGEQYF
>TRBJ2-7|13|TRBV7-2
CASSSTTLYEQYF
>TRBJ2-4|16|TRBV14
CASSQGSSLAKNIQYF
>TRBJ1-5|13|TRBV30
CAWRGTGGQPQHF
>TRBJ2-3|15|TRBV5-1
CASSSLQGQTDTQYF
>TRBJ1-1|12|TRBV29-1
CSVSGTGDGAFF
>TRBJ1-1|15|TRBV30
CAWSPPRAGVAEAFF
>TRBJ2-1|17|TRBV7-2
CASSQGLAGGPRNEQFF
>TRBJ1-5|13|TRBV30
CAWSVDYNQPQHF
>TRBJ2-3|14|TRBV29-1
CSARQGPSPDTQYF
>TRBJ2-7|11|TRBV30
CAWSGTYEQYF
>TRBJ1-5|15|TRBV18
CASSPQQGINQPQHF
>TRBJ2-2|14|TRBV9
CASSGPWDTGELFF
>TRBJ2-1|16|TRBV7-2
CASSRGLAGAINEQFF
>TRBJ1-5|15|TRBV5-4
CASSQEWQGNQPQHF